This paragraph covers one TCR beta chain sequence. Its antigen is currently unknown. Produced via immunoSEQ multiplex PCR; TCRdb's table is partial and in-frame only. The table has fewer than 65,000 clones, almost 85% seen once. The trim removed 7 bases at V and 6 bases at J, leaving 8 bases unmatched. Germline V gene lookup returns CDR1 MNHEY and CDR2 SMNVEV (reference sequence). This CDR3 has 14 residues. The entry originates in a study of radiotherapy plus CTLA-4 blockade in lung cancer. Whole-study findings and limits: Blood-borne expansion of tumor-derived TCR clones followed radiotherapy plus ipilimumab.

This chain links TRBV27 with TRBJ2-1, with TRBD1 identical over 8 bases. Sample: peripheral blood, taken from a patient treated with radiotherapy plus ipilimumab. The origin of this receptor is a human donor with non-small cell lung cancer whose response to radiotherapy plus ipilimumab could not be evaluated. The CDR3 loop reads CASNRAGGINEQFF. CDR3 DNA sequence: TGTGCCAGCAACAGGGCAGGGGGCATCAATGAGCAGTTCTTC.